This entry lists 31 T cell receptor beta chains sequenced from one sample in a study of cytomegalovirus exposure and HLA in healthy donors. PCR employed 60 Vbeta and 13 Jbeta primers. Assay: immunoSEQ multiplex PCR; the TCRdb copy retains only in-frame clones and omits some. Of 100,000 to 150,000 clones in the sample, about 81% were seen once. The sample was PBMCs. The receptors come from a woman younger than 45 in good health and CMV-seronegative.

This clone has a single count. This chain uses TRBV18 with TRBJ2-3; 8 bases agree with TRBD2. The CDR3 sequence is 17 residues long. The junction had 8 bases not matched to a gene; V was cut back by 3 bases and J by 0 bases. Germline CDR1 and CDR2: KGHSH and LQKENI. The CDR3 protein is CASSPLTSGTSTDTQYF. DNA of the CDR3: TGTGCCAGCTCACCTCTTACTAGCGGTACTAGCACAGATACGCAGTATTTT.

This chain links TRBV10-3 with TRBJ2-1; D possibly corresponds to TRBD2 (6 bases). V gave up 10 bases and J gave up 7 bases, with 23 bases separating them. The CDR3 runs 15 residues. Germline assignment: CDR1 ENHRY and CDR2 SYGVKD. DNA of the CDR3: TGTGCCACCCGGGGGTTCGACATACGATCGAATGAGCAGTTCTTC. This encodes CATRGFDIRSNEQFF.

This clone was counted between two and nine times. This chain connects TRBV5-6 to TRBJ2-7; TRBD1 agrees at 9 bases. CDR3 length: 15 residues. The ends lost 1 base at V and 5 bases at J; junction bases unmatched: 7. Germline V gene sequence: CDR1 SGHDT, CDR2 YYEEEE. The DNA for the CDR3 is TGTGCCAGCAGCTTGATCACAGGGGGCTTGGACGAGCAGTACTTC. As protein: CASSLITGGLDEQYF.

This clone was observed a single time. The chain is built from TRBV5-4 and TRBJ2-3, with 12 bases matching TRBD2. V trimming: 4 bases; J trimming: 1 base; junction bases outside the gene matches: 4. CDR3 length: 16 amino acids. Germline V CDR1 and CDR2: SGHNT, YYREEE (reference sequence). The CDR3 DNA follows: TGTGCCAGCAGCCGGACTAGCGGGGAACGCACAGATACGCAGTATTTT. It codes for CASSRTSGERTDTQYF.

The chain joins TRBV29-1 to TRBJ2-3, with 11 bases aligning to TRBD2. The CDR3 runs 15 residues. J gave up 4 bases and V 3 bases, and 6 bases lay outside the gene matches. In germline, CDR1 is SQVTM, CDR2 ANQGSEA. This CDR3 is CSVEIAGGLSDTQYF. In nucleotides, the CDR3 is TGCAGCGTTGAGATAGCGGGGGGGCTCTCAGATACGCAGTATTTT.

The J gene is TRBJ1-2, the V gene TRBV9, with D uncertain. V was clipped by 4 bases and J by 7 bases, with 17 bases between them. This CDR3 has 14 amino acids. Germline CDR1 SGDLS, CDR2 YYNGEE. CDR3 region: CASSTREGVGGYTF. The DNA for the CDR3 is TGTGCCAGCAGCACTAGGGAGGGAGTTGGTGGCTACACCTTC.

V is TRBV19 and J is TRBJ2-7; D not resolved. This CDR3 spans 13 amino acids. Germline V gene sequence: CDR1 LNHDA, CDR2 SQIVND (reference sequence). Trimming pared 7 bases from V and 1 base from J, leaving 11 bases between. The CDR3 bases are TGTGCCAGTAATTTAGACGGTTCCTACGAGCAGTACTTC. It specifies CASNLDGSYEQYF. Full variable domain (remainder filled in from reference TRBV19 and TRBJ2-7): DGGITQSPKYLFRKEGQNVTLSCEQNLNHDAMYWYRQDPGQGLRLIYYSQIVNDFQKGDIAEGYSVSREKKESFPLTVTSAQKNPTAFYLCASNLDGSYEQYFGPGTRLTVT.

This clone occurred a few times. The rearrangement joins TRBV7-2 to TRBJ2-2; 8 bases align to TRBD2. This CDR3 has 15 amino acids. With 2 bases clipped from V and 1 base from J, the junction kept 0 bases outside the gene matches. CDR1 and CDR2 from the germline V gene are SGHTA and FQGNSA. CDR3 amino acids: CASSLTSGNTGELFF. The CDR3 DNA reads as TGTGCCAGCAGCTTAACTAGCGGGAACACCGGGGAGCTGTTTTTT.

The V gene is TRBV7-2, the J gene TRBJ2-1, with D perhaps matching TRBD2 (6 bases). There are 16 residues in the CDR3. Germline V gene lookup returns CDR1 SGHTA and CDR2 FQGNSA. Trimming took 4 bases from V and 0 from J, leaving 13 bases between them. CDR3: CASSWTGAGSYNEQFF. The CDR3 region has the DNA TGTGCCAGCAGCTGGACGGGAGCCGGCTCCTACAATGAGCAGTTCTTC.

The gene calls are TRBV6-4 and TRBJ1-2; TRBD1 aligns across 11 bases. Germline trimming cut 0 bases from V and 3 bases from J; bases unmatched to any gene: 6. The CDR3 length is 17 residues. Germline V gives CDR1 MRHNA, CDR2 SNTAGT. This CDR3 reads CASSDSWTGGSYYGYTF. For the CDR3, the DNA is TGTGCCAGCAGTGACTCTTGGACAGGGGGCAGTTACTATGGCTACACCTTC.

The chain uses TRBV2 and TRBJ1-1, with D possibly being TRBD1 (6 bases). Between the trimmed V and J ends, which lost 4 bases and 7 bases, there was a span of 13 bases. Per the germline V gene, CDR1 is SNHLY and CDR2 is FYNNEI. This CDR3 has 13 residues. DNA for the CDR3: TGTGCCAGCAGTGGGGAGGGGGGCGATGAAGCTTTCTTT. This gives the protein CASSGEGGDEAFF.

V is TRBV10-3 and J is TRBJ2-7; D unresolved. Trimming removed 7 bases from V and 0 bases from J, with 19 bases in between. Per the germline V gene, CDR1 is ENHRY and CDR2 is SYGVKD. The CDR3 contains 16 residues. DNA of the CDR3: TGTGCCATCACCGATAGCCCTCCCTCTTACTCCTACGAGCAGTACTTC. It yields the protein CAITDSPPSYSYEQYF.

The CDR3: CASSAQGWGTEAFF. In nucleotides, the CDR3 is TGTGCCAGCAGCGCACAGGGATGGGGCACTGAAGCTTTCTTT. This chain uses TRBV7-8 with TRBJ1-1, with TRBD1 as a possible D gene (6 bases). CDR3 size: 14 residues. Trimming took off 5 bases at V and 4 bases at J, with 14 bases between the two ends. Germline CDR1 reads SGHVS; CDR2 reads FQNEAQ.

This clone showed up just a few times. The CDR3 loop is CASSLEAEVYNEQFF. For the CDR3, the DNA is TGCGCCAGCAGCTTGGAAGCGGAGGTCTACAATGAGCAGTTCTTC. This chain connects TRBV5-1 to TRBJ2-1; D is possibly TRBD2 (5 bases). The V end lost 0 bases, the J end lost 3 bases, and 10 bases lay between the germline ends. The V gene's germline CDR1 is SGHRS and CDR2 YFSETQ. The CDR3 runs 15 residues.

V is TRBV2 and J is TRBJ1-1; 10 bases are shared with TRBD1. This CDR3 spans 15 amino acids. The V gene's germline CDR1 is SNHLY and CDR2 FYNNEI. The V and J ends lost 6 bases and 6 bases, in that order; junction bases with no gene match: 10. CDR3 sequence: CASSARQGARAEAFF. Written as DNA, the CDR3 is TGTGCCAGCAGCGCGCGACAGGGGGCCCGCGCTGAAGCTTTCTTT.

This clone was observed once. The chain combines TRBV7-9 with TRBJ2-7; 8 bases are shared with TRBD2. This CDR3 spans 16 amino acids. Per the germline V gene, CDR1 is SEHNR and CDR2 is FQNEAQ (reference sequence). The V and J ends lost 1 base and 2 bases, in that order; junction bases with no gene match: 7. The CDR3 loop is CASSLGVGGAAYEQYF. CDR3 bases: TGTGCCAGCAGCTTAGGGGTCGGGGGGGCTGCCTACGAGCAGTACTTC.

V usage is TRBV18 and J usage is TRBJ2-1; TRBD2 matches 7 bases. This CDR3 has 15 amino acids. CDR1 is KGHSH and CDR2 is LQKENI in the germline V gene. The V and J ends lost 3 bases and 6 bases, in that order; junction bases with no gene match: 8. The CDR3 DNA is TGTGCCAGCTCACCCGCGGGGGTGAGAATCAATGAGCAGTTCTTC. This codes for CASSPAGVRINEQFF.

This sequence joins TRBV7-9 and TRBJ2-5; 9 bases agree with TRBD2. The CDR3 is made up of 15 amino acids. Per germline, CDR1 SEHNR and CDR2 FQNEAQ (reference sequence). With 4 bases clipped from V and 2 bases from J, the junction kept 5 bases outside the gene matches. As DNA, the CDR3 is TGTGCCAGCAGCTCGAGCGGGGGGAGGCAAGAGACCCAGTACTTC. This encodes CASSSSGGRQETQYF.

This chain links TRBV30 with TRBJ2-7; D gene unclear. The germline CDR1 and CDR2 sequences are GTSNPN and SVGIG (reference sequence). The length of the CDR3 is 13 residues. Trimming took 2 bases from V and 0 from J, leaving 8 bases between them. For the CDR3, the DNA is TGTGCCTGGAGTCCCGGGTCCTCCTACGAGCAGTACTTC. Translating it yields CAWSPGSSYEQYF.

This clone was detected a few times. This chain links TRBV2 with TRBJ2-5; TRBD2 agrees at 11 bases. Germline trimming cut 6 bases from V and 4 bases from J; bases unmatched to any gene: 13. Germline CDR1 SNHLY, CDR2 FYNNEI. This CDR3 contains 17 residues. The CDR3: CASRPPGTSGGRETQYF. The CDR3 DNA reads TGTGCCAGCAGACCTCCCGGGACTAGCGGAGGTAGAGAGACCCAGTACTTC.

J is TRBJ1-2 and V is TRBV30; D unresolved. Trimming took 5 bases from V and 6 from J, leaving 16 bases between them. Germline CDR1 GTSNPN, CDR2 SVGIG (reference sequence). The CDR3 consists of 13 residues. CDR3 in DNA: TGTGCCTGGTTGACTGCGACCTATGATGGCTACACCTTC. This sequence encodes CAWLTATYDGYTF.

The rearrangement uses TRBV19 and TRBJ2-2; D is perhaps TRBD2 (6 bases). V was clipped by 1 base and J by 4 bases, with 13 bases between them. Germline V gene data show CDR1 as LNHDA and CDR2 as SQIVND (reference sequence). The CDR3 runs 16 residues. The CDR3 region is CASSIVGRGGTGELFF. The DNA of the CDR3 is TGTGCCAGTAGTATAGTGGGCCGGGGAGGCACCGGGGAGCTGTTTTTT.

In this sample, this clone turned up a few times. The J gene is TRBJ2-7, the V gene TRBV30; D perhaps matches TRBD2 (6 bases). Germline V gene lookup returns CDR1 GTSNPN and CDR2 SVGIG (reference sequence). Trimming pared 2 bases from V and 1 base from J, leaving 9 bases between. This CDR3 region has 13 residues. CDR3 loop: CAWSHGGSYEQYF. CDR3 nucleotide sequence: TGTGCCTGGAGTCACGGGGGATCCTACGAGCAGTACTTC.

The J gene is TRBJ1-2, the V gene TRBV19; TRBD1 aligns across 8 bases. The germline V gene encodes CDR1 LNHDA and CDR2 SQIVND (reference sequence). This CDR3 region has 15 residues. Trimming cost V 4 bases and J 4 bases; bases outside gene matches: 8. This CDR3 reads CASSTRDRLIYGYTF. The CDR3 DNA is TGTGCCAGTAGTACCCGGGACAGGTTGATCTATGGCTACACCTTC.

This clone was observed once. The V gene is TRBV29-1, the J gene TRBJ2-5; TRBD2 might be the D (5 bases). V gave up 6 bases and J gave up 0 bases, with 11 bases separating them. The CDR3 consists of 13 residues. Germline CDR1 reads SQVTM; CDR2 reads ANQGSEA. In nucleotides, the CDR3 is TGCAGCGTCGTAGCAGCGGACCAAGAGACCCAGTACTTC. This translates into CSVVAADQETQYF.

The chain uses TRBV7-8 and TRBJ2-5; 9 bases align to TRBD2. CDR1 and CDR2 from the germline V gene are SGHVS and FQNEAQ. Germline trimming cut 5 bases from V and 2 bases from J; bases unmatched to any gene: 6. The CDR3 is 15 residues long. CDR3: CASSLSGGYQETQYF. For the CDR3, the DNA is TGTGCCAGCAGCCTAAGCGGGGGGTATCAAGAGACCCAGTACTTC.

The CDR3 is CASSYVGGYGTEAFF. Here the CDR3 DNA reads TGTGCCAGCAGTTACGTCGGCGGGTACGGGACTGAAGCTTTCTTT. The J gene is TRBJ1-1, the V gene TRBV6-5; D remains ambiguous. The V gene lost 2 bases and the J gene lost 5 bases, with 15 bases spanning the gap. Germline lookup yields CDR1 MNHEY and CDR2 SVGAGI. This CDR3 region has 15 residues.

The sample holds one count of this clone. V gene TRBV5-6 combines with J gene TRBJ1-4; D is uncertain. V lost 2 bases, J lost 0 bases, and 8 bases lay in between. In germline, CDR1 is SGHDT, CDR2 YYEEEE. This CDR3 is 15 amino acids long. The DNA of the CDR3 is TGTGCCAGCAGCTTCCGCGGCGCAACTAATGAAAAACTGTTTTTT. Protein sequence: CASSFRGATNEKLFF.

This chain links TRBV27 with TRBJ2-1, with a weak D call TRBD1 (6 bases). Trimming stripped 4 bases from V and 0 bases from J, with 10 bases between. Per germline, CDR1 MNHEY and CDR2 SMNVEV (reference sequence). CDR3 length: 15 residues. The CDR3 spells CASSSGQSSYNEQFF. The CDR3 DNA is TGTGCCAGCAGTTCCGGACAGAGCTCCTACAATGAGCAGTTCTTC.

About this clone: Other DNA sequences in this specimen translate into the identical CDR3. The V call is TRBV11-3, the J call TRBJ1-1; 7 nucleotides align to TRBD1. J lost 4 bases, V lost 4 bases, and 6 bases had no gene match. Germline assignment: CDR1 SGHNT and CDR2 YENEEA. The CDR3 runs 14 residues. The CDR3 sequence is CASSSRQGSTEAFF. In DNA form, the CDR3 reads TGTGCCAGCAGCTCCCGACAGGGTTCCACTGAAGCTTTCTTT.

The chain has TRBV30 and TRBJ1-2; possible D gene TRBD1, 5 bases. Trimming stripped 5 bases from V and 11 bases from J, with 24 bases between. The germline V gene has CDR1 GTSNPN and CDR2 SVGIG (reference sequence). The CDR3 loop spans 14 amino acids. Written as DNA, the CDR3 is TGTGCCTGGGTGGAGAGAGGCAGGGTGAGCGGGTACACCTTC. It translates to CAWVERGRVSGYTF.